The 18 T cell receptor beta chains reported below all come from one sample, sequenced in a study of vaccination effects on CD4 cells after COVID-19. Measured with immunoSEQ multiplex PCR; TCRdb has only the in-frame clones, and not every one. This table holds 65,000 to 75,000 clones, just under 75% found once. Sequencing was preceded by expansion of antigen-specific CD4+ T cells with viral peptide pools in the ViraFEST assay. Following culture for about ten days, CD4+ T cells were isolated. As their vaccination, participants received two doses of either BNT162b2 or mRNA-1273. The antigens of these receptors remain unknown. This specimen was CD4+ T cells from PBMCs cultured with HCoV-229E spike peptides, taken after COVID-19 vaccination. These receptors all come from a human donor who received a COVID-19 vaccine.

This clone was detected once. The V gene is TRBV6-6, the J gene TRBJ2-1; TRBD2 matches at 9 bases. Trimming at V came to 7 bases and at J to 6 bases, leaving 7 bases not matched to a gene. The CDR3 consists of 14 residues. Germline V gene data show CDR1 as MNHNY and CDR2 as SVGAGI (reference sequence). The CDR3 here is CASTHSGGVNEQFF. CDR3 sequence (DNA): TGTGCCAGCACCCATAGCGGGGGAGTCAATGAGCAGTTCTTC.

The chain employs TRBV5-1 and TRBJ2-1; D uncertain. Trimming left V 7 bases short and J 2 bases short, with 16 bases between. Germline assignment: CDR1 SGHRS and CDR2 YFSETQ. The CDR3 length is 15 residues. The CDR3 DNA reads as TGCGCCAGCGTTTCTACCCTTACCACCTACAATGAGCAGTTCTTC. Translated, it gives CASVSTLTTYNEQFF.

The CDR3 nucleotides read TGTGCCAGCATCAATCACCCTTGGACAGGGGGCAGGGACGAGCAGTACGTC. Residues: CASINHPWTGGRDEQYV. The genes are TRBV6-7 and TRBJ2-7, with TRBD1 matching over 11 bases. TRBV6-7 is marked as an open reading frame, function uncertain. J was trimmed by 5 bases and V by 7 bases; bases with no gene match: 16. The CDR3 is 17 amino acids.

This chain connects TRBV7-3 to TRBJ2-2; D is uncertain. With 2 bases removed from V and 0 bases from J, the gap between germline ends came to 7 bases. This CDR3 spans 15 amino acids. Germline lookup yields CDR1 SGHTA and CDR2 FQGTGA. The CDR3 nucleotides read TGTGCCAGCAGCTTACAGCGCGCGAACACCGGGGAGCTGTTTTTT. Its translation is CASSLQRANTGELFF.

The chain combines TRBV7-2 with TRBJ1-4; the D is unclear. CDR1 SGHTA and CDR2 FQGNSA come from the germline V gene. This CDR3 comprises 15 residues. With 5 bases removed from V and 0 bases from J, the gap between germline ends came to 10 bases. The CDR3 sequence: CASSLDGATNEKLFF. CDR3 in DNA: TGTGCCAGCAGCCTGGACGGGGCAACTAATGAAAAACTGTTTTTT.

The J gene is TRBJ2-7, the V gene TRBV6-5; tentative D call: TRBD2 (5 bases). CDR1 and CDR2 from the germline V gene are MNHEY and SVGAGI. Trimming left V 6 bases short and J 6 bases short, with 18 bases between. This CDR3 contains 14 residues. The CDR3 reads CASRPRTVSGEQYV. The DNA for the CDR3 is TGTGCCAGCAGACCCCGGACTGTATCAGGCGAGCAGTACGTC.

The V and J genes are TRBV30 and TRBJ2-5, with unresolved D. V lost 0 bases to trimming and J lost 4 bases, with 12 bases between them. The CDR3 has 14 residues. The V gene's germline CDR1 is GTSNPN and CDR2 SVGIG (reference sequence). CDR3 region: CAWSVLPGGETQYF. CDR3 in DNA: TGTGCCTGGAGTGTACTGCCAGGCGGAGAGACCCAGTACTTC. The whole variable domain, remainder taken from reference TRBV30 and TRBJ2-5, is SQTIHQWPATLVQPVGSPLSLECTVEGTSNPNLYWYRQAAGRGLQLLFYSVGIGQISSEVPQNLSASRPQDRQFILSSKKLLLSDSGFYLCAWSVLPGGETQYFGPGTRLLVL.

The chain employs TRBV7-9 and TRBJ1-4; D is unresolved. The CDR3 extends over 13 amino acids. The V end lost 5 bases, the J end lost 8 bases, and 12 bases lay between the germline ends. Germline V CDR1 and CDR2: SEHNR, FQNEAQ (reference sequence). CDR3 sequence (DNA): TGTGCCAGCAGCCTAGGGTTCCGGGAAAAACTGTTTTTT. It specifies CASSLGFREKLFF.

J is TRBJ2-5 and V is TRBV2, with 7 positions matching TRBD2. The CDR3 runs to 14 residues. Germline lookup yields CDR1 SNHLY and CDR2 FYNNEI. Germline trimming cut 6 bases from V and 2 bases from J; bases unmatched to any gene: 6. CDR3 loop: CASSPSGGQETQYF. CDR3 DNA: TGTGCCAGCAGCCCGTCGGGGGGTCAAGAGACCCAGTACTTC. The full variable domain, its missing parts supplied by reference TRBV2 and TRBJ2-5, is EPEVTQTPSHQVTQMGQEVILRCVPISNHLYFYWYRQILGQKVEFLVSFYNNEISEKSEIFDDQFSVERPDGSNFTLKIRSTKLEDSAMYFCASSPSGGQETQYFGPGTRLLVL.

This clone was observed once. The chain links TRBV24-1 to TRBJ1-1; no clear D. This CDR3 contains 12 residues. CDR1 and CDR2 (germline): KGHDR, SFDVKD. V gave up 9 bases and J gave up 1 base, with 8 bases separating them. As DNA, the CDR3 is TGTGCCACCCGGACCGCGAACACTGAAGCTTTCTTT. The encoded protein is CATRTANTEAFF.

The chain joins TRBV6-5 to TRBJ1-1; 7 bases map to TRBD1. The V and J ends lost 5 bases and 3 bases, in that order; junction bases with no gene match: 3. This CDR3 region has 13 residues. The V gene's germline CDR1 is MNHEY and CDR2 SVGAGI. CDR3 region: CASSRQGHTEAFF. The CDR3 DNA is TGTGCCAGCAGTCGACAGGGTCACACTGAAGCTTTCTTT.

This clone occurred once. The J gene is TRBJ2-2, the V gene TRBV21-1; the D call TRBD2 from the table was never checked on the DNA. TRBV21-1 is a pseudogene locus. The CDR3 has 17 amino acids. CDR3 DNA sequence: TGTGCCAGCAGCAAAAATGGGAGCGGGGGGTCTGGCGGGGAGCTGTTTTTT. Translation gives CASSKNGSGGSGGELFF.

This chain uses TRBV18 with TRBJ2-2; no clear D gene. Per germline, CDR1 KGHSH and CDR2 LQKENI. V was cut by 2 bases and J by 6 bases, with 7 bases left in between. This CDR3 has 13 amino acids. The CDR3 spells CASSPGSPGELFF. The CDR3 region has the DNA TGTGCCAGCTCACCAGGAAGCCCCGGGGAGCTGTTTTTT. The whole variable domain, filled in from reference TRBV18 and TRBJ2-2, reads NAGVMQNPRHLVRRRGQEARLRCSPMKGHSHVYWYRQLPEEGLKFMVYLQKENIIDESGMPKERFSAEFPKEGPSILRIQQVVRGDSAAYFCASSPGSPGELFFGEGSRLTVL.

This clone was seen a few times. The chain joins TRBV5-1 to TRBJ2-3; D is undetermined. The CDR3 totals 15 residues. Germline V gene data show CDR1 as SGHRS and CDR2 as YFSETQ. The V end lost 2 bases, the J end lost 0 bases, and 10 bases lay between the germline ends. Here the CDR3 DNA reads TGCGCCAGCAGCTTCGGTCACACGAGCACAGATACGCAGTATTTT. It codes for CASSFGHTSTDTQYF.

The V gene is TRBV29-1, the J gene TRBJ2-1; perhaps TRBD2 as D (6 bases). This CDR3 has 14 amino acids. Germline V gene data show CDR1 as SQVTM and CDR2 as ANQGSEA. Between the trimmed V and J ends, which lost 6 bases and 7 bases, there was a span of 19 bases. CDR3 sequence reads: CSVATGRGWNEQFF. The CDR3 bases are TGCAGCGTCGCGACCGGGCGGGGTTGGAATGAGCAGTTCTTC.

V is TRBV30 and J is TRBJ2-2, with a tentative D call TRBD2 (6 bases). CDR1 is GTSNPN, CDR2 SVGIG, per germline (reference sequence). The CDR3 is made up of 14 amino acids. V lost 3 bases to trimming and J lost 3 bases, with 11 bases between them. The CDR3 loop reads CAWREGLYTGELFF. CDR3 in DNA: TGTGCCTGGAGGGAGGGACTTTACACCGGGGAGCTGTTTTTT.

The chain carries TRBV15 and TRBJ2-2, with TRBD1 as a possible D gene (7 bases). V was pared by 0 bases and J by 4 bases, with 9 bases between. Germline CDR1 is LNHNV and CDR2 is YYDKDF (reference sequence). This CDR3 is 15 amino acids long. CDR3 region: CATSRDQGGTGELFF. CDR3 in DNA: TGTGCCACCAGCAGAGATCAGGGGGGCACCGGGGAGCTGTTTTTT.

The chain combines TRBV5-1 with TRBJ2-1; 10 bases match TRBD2. V shed 2 bases and J 0 bases; nucleotides not matched to a gene: 11. Germline V gene data show CDR1 as SGHRS and CDR2 as YFSETQ. There are 19 residues in the CDR3. The CDR3 reads CASSFRRSGGASSYNEQFF. The CDR3 DNA reads TGCGCCAGCAGCTTCCGGCGAAGCGGGGGGGCCAGCTCCTACAATGAGCAGTTCTTC.